Listed here is a single T cell receptor (beta chain). Its matching antigen is unknown. This sample was included in a study of cytomegalovirus exposure and HLA in healthy donors. Study in general: The early release's HLA-typed donors yielded roughly 85 million unique TCRs. Study-wide findings and caveats: One variant, a missense change in DCLRE1C, was linked in a later analysis to TCR beta V- and J-gene trimming.

The CDR3 has 14 residues. Germline V gives CDR1 GTSNPN, CDR2 SVGIG (reference sequence). Trimming removed 0 bases at V and 10 bases at J, with 13 bases between. Researchers ran the PCR with 60 Vbeta and 13 Jbeta primers. Measured with immunoSEQ multiplex PCR; TCRdb has only the in-frame clones, and not every one. Among 90,000 to 120,000 clones listed, around two thirds were seen once. The sequencing input was PBMCs. The chain couples TRBV30 to TRBJ1-6, with unresolved D. This sequence was found in a woman aged 40-49 years in good health and CMV-seropositive. This CDR3 is CAWSVNSGNSPLHF. The CDR3 DNA follows: TGTGCCTGGAGTGTAAATTCGGGGAACTCACCCCTCCACTTT.